A single sample is the source of the 13 T cell receptor beta chains below, sequenced in a study of blood T cells in healthy people across ages. Alongside a J-beta primer mix, a sample-barcoded 5' primer served in a second PCR lasting roughly 7 to 11 cycles. One entry per CDR3 protein, called by TCRdb with MiXCR from the 5' RACE reads. The data contain some 710,000 distinct CDR3 sequences, over 20% of them singletons. The sample was blood. Every receptor here comes from a man between 70 and 80 years old in good health.

The table lists this clonotype with a few counts. V usage is TRBV6-1 and J usage is TRBJ1-6, with TRBD1 matching over 8 bases. Looked up from germline, CDR1 is MNHNS and CDR2 is SASEGT. This CDR3 spans 17 amino acids. V shed 5 bases and J 2 bases; nucleotides not matched to a gene: 8. DNA for the CDR3: TGTGCCAGCAGTCCGAACAGGGGGAGGACCTATAATTCACCCCTCCACTTT. Its protein is CASSPNRGRTYNSPLHF.

V usage is TRBV18 and J usage is TRBJ1-5, with D perhaps matching TRBD1 (6 bases). The CDR3 runs 14 residues. Trimming cost V 8 bases and J 4 bases, with 15 bases left between them. Germline loops: CDR1 KGHSH, CDR2 LQKENI. CDR3 sequence reads: CASANGTTNQPQHF. The CDR3 nucleotides read TGTGCCAGCGCAAATGGGACAACTAATCAGCCCCAGCATTTT.

V usage is TRBV9 and J usage is TRBJ1-1; 11 bases are a match to TRBD1. Per germline, CDR1 SGDLS and CDR2 YYNGEE. Trimming at V came to 3 bases and at J to 11 bases, leaving 6 bases not matched to a gene. The CDR3 sequence is 13 residues long. The CDR3 is CASSGGQGASAFF. For the CDR3, the DNA is TGTGCCAGCAGCGGCGGACAGGGGGCCTCCGCTTTCTTT.

V and J are TRBV10-3 and TRBJ2-3; 7 positions match TRBD2. Germline trimming cut 2 bases from V and 1 base from J; bases unmatched to any gene: 3. The CDR3 sequence is 15 residues long. CDR1 and CDR2 from the germline V gene are ENHRY and SYGVKD. The CDR3: CAISERAGGTDTQYF. The DNA of the CDR3 is TGTGCCATCAGTGAGCGTGCGGGAGGCACAGATACGCAGTATTTT.

This clonotype came up a few times. This sequence joins TRBV7-9 and TRBJ2-5, with D perhaps being TRBD1 or TRBD2 (5 bases each). Trimming shortened V by 3 bases and J by 2 bases, and 13 bases separated the two germline ends. The CDR3 is made up of 15 amino acids. From germline, CDR1 is SEHNR and CDR2 FQNEAQ (reference sequence). CDR3 residues: CASSFQQGPQETQYF. The CDR3 DNA sequence: TGTGCCAGCAGCTTTCAGCAGGGACCTCAAGAGACCCAGTACTTC.

The chain employs TRBV6-6 and TRBJ1-1; possibly TRBD1 for D (6 bases). Trimming left V 1 base short and J 6 bases short, with 12 bases between. The CDR3 is made up of 14 amino acids. CDR1 and CDR2 from the germline V gene are MNHNY and SVGAGI (reference sequence). CDR3 protein: CASSYLTGRAEAFF. DNA for the CDR3: TGTGCCAGCAGTTACTTAACAGGGAGGGCTGAAGCTTTCTTT.

This clonotype showed up just a few times. The chain recombines TRBV28 with TRBJ2-3, with D possibly being TRBD1 (5 bases). The CDR3 has 15 residues. Germline CDR1 is MDHEN and CDR2 is SYDVKM. V lost 5 bases and J 0 bases, leaving 12 bases between the germline ends. The CDR3 DNA reads TGTGCCAGCAGTCGGCAGAAGGGGAGCACAGATACGCAGTATTTT. Translating gives CASSRQKGSTDTQYF. The variable domain in full, with the rest retrieved from reference TRBV28 and TRBJ2-3, is DVKVTQSSRYLVKRTGEKVFLECVQDMDHENMFWYRQDPGLGLRLIYFSYDVKMKEKGDIPEGYSVSREKKERFSLILESASTNQTSMYLCASSRQKGSTDTQYFGPGTRLTVL.

This clonotype was seen a handful of times. The V call is TRBV5-1, the J call TRBJ2-5; 8 bases fit TRBD2. The J call may be mistaken, given a closer DNA end match to TRBJ2-1. The CDR3 is 16 amino acids. Germline V CDR1 and CDR2: SGHRS, YFSETQ. CDR3 in DNA: TGCGCCAGCAGCTTGGCCTTGGCGGGGGGACGCGATGAGCAGTTCTTC. Amino acids: CASSLALAGGRDEQFF.

This clonotype came up a few times. The chain carries TRBV7-3 and TRBJ2-3; possible D gene TRBD2, 5 bases. The V gene lost 1 base and the J gene lost 4 bases, with 15 bases spanning the gap. Germline V lookup: CDR1 SGHTA, CDR2 FQGTGA. The CDR3 sequence is 16 residues long. The CDR3 sequence is CASSLNGVMGADTQYF. As DNA, the CDR3 is TGTGCCAGCAGCTTAAATGGTGTGATGGGAGCAGATACGCAGTATTTT.

The chain is built from TRBV5-1 and TRBJ2-3; no reliable D call. Germline CDR1 is SGHRS and CDR2 is YFSETQ. Trimming took off 7 bases at V and 0 bases at J, with 12 bases between the two ends. CDR3 length equals 14 residues. The CDR3 nucleotides are TGCGCCAGCCGCCCCGGTCCTAGCACAGATACGCAGTATTTT. It yields the protein CASRPGPSTDTQYF. Full variable domain (missing parts from reference TRBV5-1 and TRBJ2-3): KAGVTQTPRYLIKTRGQQVTLSCSPISGHRSVSWYQQTPGQGLQFLFEYFSETQRNKGNFPGRFSGRQFSNSRSEMNVSTLELGDSALYLCASRPGPSTDTQYFGPGTRLTVL.

In this sample, this clonotype turned up many times. The chain couples TRBV4-1 to TRBJ2-1; D not certain. The CDR3 is made up of 14 amino acids. From germline, CDR1 is MGHRA and CDR2 YSYEKL. The germline V and J ends were trimmed by 0 bases and 6 bases, with 9 bases remaining between them. The CDR3 loop is CASSQERFRNEQFF. The CDR3 DNA follows: TGCGCCAGCAGCCAAGAGCGATTCCGCAATGAGCAGTTCTTC.

This clonotype was seen once. V is TRBV7-2 and J is TRBJ2-1, with 8 nucleotides matching TRBD2. The V gene end was trimmed by 6 bases and the J gene end by 0 bases; junction bases not matched to a gene: 7. The CDR3 has 16 residues. CDR1 is SGHTA, CDR2 FQGNSA, per germline. CDR3 DNA: TGTGCCAGCAGGATAGTGGGACTAGGCTCCTACAATGAGCAGTTCTTC. Protein sequence: CASRIVGLGSYNEQFF.

The genes are TRBV12-3 or TRBV12-4 and TRBJ2-1; 9 positions match TRBD1. The J call may be wrong; the DNA end is better matched by TRBJ2-7. The CDR3 runs 15 residues. In nucleotides, the CDR3 is TGTGCCAGCAGTTCACCGGGACAGGGTTATAGGGAGCAGTACGTC. This codes for CASSSPGQGYREQYV.